These 22 T cell receptor beta chains originate from one sample sequenced in a study of T-cell memory formation after mild COVID-19. From the 5' RACE reads, TCRdb called clonotypes with MiXCR, one entry per CDR3 protein. The sample shows 300,000 to 400,000 distinct CDR3 sequences, around 27% of them seen only once. Material: PBMCs or a T cell subset sorted from them (not recorded which). The receptor source for this set is an adult woman who had mild COVID-19 (a few samples of this study predate the infection). Cell type and time point are not known.

The rearrangement uses TRBV10-3 and TRBJ2-1, with no clear D. This CDR3 has 13 residues. Trimming stripped 2 bases from V and 9 bases from J, with 11 bases between. Germline values: CDR1 ENHRY, CDR2 SYGVKD. The DNA for the CDR3 is TGTGCCATCAGTGAGACGGCCTTAAGTGAGCAGTTCTTC. Residues: CAISETALSEQFF.

In its sample, this clonotype was seen a few times. This sequence joins TRBV12-3 or TRBV12-4 and TRBJ2-3, with D tentatively TRBD2 (6 bases). The CDR3 is made up of 17 amino acids. V lost 6 bases, J lost 0 bases, and 19 bases lay in between. CDR3: CASRTTLGAGSTDTQYF. The DNA of the CDR3 is TGTGCCAGCAGGACCACGTTGGGTGCGGGAAGCACAGATACGCAGTATTTT.

The rearrangement links TRBV3-1 to TRBJ2-2; D possibly uses TRBD1 or TRBD2 (7 bases each). Germline V gene data show CDR1 as LGHDT and CDR2 as YNNKEL (reference sequence). Between the trimmed V and J ends, which lost 3 bases and 0 bases, there was a span of 11 bases. The CDR3 has 16 residues. CDR3 nucleotide sequence: TGTGCCAGCAGCCAGGGAGGGGGCCCGAACACCGGGGAGCTGTTTTTT. Encoded protein: CASSQGGGPNTGELFF.

As DNA, the CDR3 is TGTGCCAGCAGTACGGCCAGTGAAGCTTTCTTT. Protein: CASSTASEAFF. The genes are TRBV28 and TRBJ1-1; no reliable D call. CDR1 is MDHEN, CDR2 SYDVKM, per germline. This CDR3 is 11 amino acids long. V dropped 5 bases and J dropped 7 bases, with 8 bases sitting between them.

V usage is TRBV5-6 and J usage is TRBJ2-7, with 13 bases that match TRBD2. Germline CDR1 is SGHDT and CDR2 is YYEEEE. V lost 7 bases, J lost 2 bases, and 3 bases stayed unmatched. This CDR3 region has 14 residues. This chain's CDR3 is CASGGLAGTYEQYF. In DNA, the CDR3 is TGTGCCAGCGGGGGACTAGCGGGAACCTACGAGCAGTACTTC.

The chain links TRBV6-5 to TRBJ2-7, with TRBD2 matching over 8 bases. Per the germline V gene, CDR1 is MNHEY and CDR2 is SVGAGI. This CDR3 has 13 residues. With V trimmed by 6 bases and J by 6 bases, 7 bases remained unmatched. The CDR3 loop is CASSRGRGGEQYF. In nucleotides, the CDR3 is TGTGCCAGCAGCCGCGGACGGGGGGGCGAGCAGTACTTC.

This clonotype has a handful of counts. The chain uses TRBV6-2 or TRBV6-3 and TRBJ2-3; D unclear. V was trimmed by 2 bases and J by 4 bases, leaving 4 bases between them. The germline CDR1 and CDR2 sequences are MNHEY and SVGEGT. The CDR3 covers 12 residues. The CDR3 DNA sequence: TGTGCCAGCAGTTACCGTCCAGATACGCAGTATTTT. It translates to CASSYRPDTQYF.

The J gene is TRBJ1-6, the V gene TRBV11-2; weak D call: TRBD1 (5 bases). This CDR3 contains 15 residues. Germline lookup yields CDR1 SGHAT and CDR2 FQNNGV. Trimming stripped 0 bases from V and 5 bases from J, with 8 bases between. CDR3 region: CASSLEDTNNSPLHF. The CDR3 DNA is TGTGCCAGCAGCTTAGAGGACACGAATAATTCACCCCTCCACTTT.

This clonotype has just a few counts. The chain couples TRBV7-3 to TRBJ2-5; 7 nucleotides align to TRBD2. J gave up 2 bases and V 5 bases, and 8 bases lay outside the gene matches. The CDR3 is 15 residues long. Germline V CDR1 and CDR2: SGHTA, FQGTGA. The CDR3, as DNA: TGTGCCAGCAGCCCCATGGGAGGGCCGCAAGAGACCCAGTACTTC. It specifies CASSPMGGPQETQYF.

The V gene is TRBV7-8, the J gene TRBJ2-3; no reliable D call. The length of the CDR3 is 14 residues. Trimming shortened V by 0 bases and J by 4 bases, and 8 bases separated the two germline ends. Looked up from germline, CDR1 is SGHVS and CDR2 is FQNEAQ. CDR3 DNA: TGTGCCAGCAGCTTAGCCCCCTCGGCAGATACGCAGTATTTT. This codes for CASSLAPSADTQYF.

This clonotype was detected a few times. The chain is built from TRBV5-1 and TRBJ2-2; D gene uncertain. V lost 2 bases and J lost 4, with 12 bases in between. Germline CDR1 and CDR2: SGHRS and YFSETQ. This CDR3 comprises 15 residues. The DNA of the CDR3 is TGCGCCAGCAGCTTAATGGAGAGTGGCACCGGGGAGCTGTTTTTT. Translated, it gives CASSLMESGTGELFF.

The chain has TRBV3-1 and TRBJ1-1, with 8 bases matching TRBD1. This CDR3 has 16 amino acids. J gave up 2 bases and V 4 bases, and 9 bases lay outside the gene matches. Germline V CDR1 and CDR2: LGHDT, YNNKEL (reference sequence). CDR3 residues: CASSRSWDRLNTEAFF. The CDR3, as DNA: TGTGCCAGCAGCCGAAGTTGGGACAGGCTAAACACTGAAGCTTTCTTT.

The rearrangement uses TRBV7-8 and TRBJ1-5, with TRBD1 matching 8 bases. Trimming cost V 5 bases and J 7 bases; bases outside gene matches: 7. This CDR3 has 14 amino acids. CDR1 and CDR2 from the germline V gene are SGHVS and FQNEAQ. This chain's CDR3 is CASSPAGGHQPQHF. The CDR3 DNA reads TGTGCCAGCAGCCCAGCAGGGGGCCACCAGCCCCAGCATTTT.

As DNA, the CDR3 is TGTGCCTGGGCCGGCGGGGGTAACACCGGGGAGCTGTTTTTT. Translating it yields CAWAGGGNTGELFF. V and J are TRBV30 and TRBJ2-2; 7 bases are a match to TRBD2. CDR1 is GTSNPN and CDR2 is SVGIG in the germline V gene (reference sequence). There are 14 residues in the CDR3. J lost 2 bases, V lost 5 bases, and 5 bases had no gene match.

This chain joins TRBV10-3 and TRBJ1-5; a weak D match, TRBD1 (5 bases). The germline V gene encodes CDR1 ENHRY and CDR2 SYGVKD. Trimming took off 3 bases at V and 2 bases at J, with 8 bases between the two ends. The CDR3 spans 14 residues. CDR3 DNA: TGTGCCATCAGTGACTCACAGGGCAATCAGCCCCAGCATTTT. This codes for CAISDSQGNQPQHF.

The chain joins TRBV15 to TRBJ2-2; D tentatively reads TRBD1 or TRBD2 (5 bases each). The V end lost 3 bases, the J end lost 4 bases, and 12 bases lay between the germline ends. Germline-derived CDR1 and CDR2 are LNHNV and YYDKDF (reference sequence). This CDR3 spans 15 amino acids. CDR3 loop: CATSSGLQGTGELFF. The CDR3 bases are TGTGCCACCAGCAGCGGACTCCAGGGCACCGGGGAGCTGTTTTTT.

Only a few counts were recorded for this clonotype. The V gene is TRBV5-1, the J gene TRBJ2-7; TRBD1 aligns across 8 bases. The CDR3 is 14 residues long. V shed 6 bases and J 6 bases; nucleotides not matched to a gene: 11. Germline V gene lookup returns CDR1 SGHRS and CDR2 YFSETQ. Here the CDR3 reads CASTGATGVGEQYF. CDR3 in DNA: TGCGCCAGCACGGGGGCGACAGGGGTAGGCGAGCAGTACTTC.

This clonotype was detected a few times. The chain is built from TRBV4-1 and TRBJ1-1; no definite D call. From germline, CDR1 is MGHRA and CDR2 YSYEKL. Trimming shortened V by 1 base and J by 2 bases, and 14 bases separated the two germline ends. The CDR3 consists of 16 residues. DNA for the CDR3: TGCGCCAGCAGCCAAGTGAATCTAGGGTTTAACACTGAAGCTTTCTTT. It codes for CASSQVNLGFNTEAFF.

The V call is TRBV20-1, the J call TRBJ1-5; TRBD1 aligns across 11 bases. There are 19 residues in the CDR3. With V trimmed by 6 bases and J by 0 bases, 16 bases remained unmatched. Germline V gene data show CDR1 as DFQATT and CDR2 as SNEGSKA (reference sequence). CDR3 sequence (DNA): TGCAGTGCCACCAGGGGGGACAGGGGGGCGGGATATAGCAATCAGCCCCAGCATTTT. The encoded protein is CSATRGDRGAGYSNQPQHF.

This clonotype was recorded a few times. The chain employs TRBV7-2 and TRBJ2-3; 12 positions agree with TRBD2. The CDR3 covers 16 residues. Germline loops: CDR1 SGHTA, CDR2 FQGNSA. The V and J ends lost 4 bases and 4 bases, in that order; junction bases with no gene match: 6. CDR3 nucleotide sequence: TGTGCCAGCAGCTATTCTAGCGGGAGGGTGGCAGATACGCAGTATTTT. Translating it yields CASSYSSGRVADTQYF.

This chain joins TRBV20-1 and TRBJ1-4; D remains ambiguous. CDR1 and CDR2 (germline): DFQATT, SNEGSKA (reference sequence). The CDR3 covers 15 residues. Deletions cut 1 base from V and 8 bases from J, with 17 bases between. This chain's CDR3 is CSARGLLGNREKLFF. Written as DNA, the CDR3 is TGCAGTGCTAGAGGCCTACTGGGAAATAGGGAAAAACTGTTTTTT.

This clonotype was recorded a few times. The chain uses TRBV21-1 and TRBJ2-2; the DNA was not used to check the table's D call, TRBD1. TRBV21-1 is given as a pseudogene. The CDR3 totals 18 residues. As DNA, the CDR3 is TGTGCCAGCTACCCCGGACAGGGAATATTCGGGGAGACCGGGGAGCTGTTTTTT. This encodes CASYPGQGIFGETGELFF.